Following are 31 T cell receptor beta chains from one sample sequenced in a study of T cells after yellow fever vaccination. TCRdb reanalysed the 5' RACE reads using MiXCR and keeps one entry per CDR3 protein. Of hundreds of thousands of distinct CDR3 sequences listed, roughly 12% are singletons. The sample in question was PBMCs, obtained on the day of the yellow fever booster vaccination. The receptors derive from a young man who received the YFV17D yellow fever vaccine.

This chain uses TRBV7-8 with TRBJ2-3; D ambiguous. V lost 2 bases, J lost 2 bases, and 11 bases lay in between. CDR1 SGHVS and CDR2 FQNEAQ come from the germline V gene. CDR3 length: 15 residues. CDR3 residues: CASSLMASSTDTQYF. CDR3 DNA: TGTGCCAGCAGCTTAATGGCCAGTTCCACAGATACGCAGTATTTT. Supplemented by reference TRBV7-8 and TRBJ2-3, the full variable domain reads GAGVSQSPRYKVAKRGQDVALRCDPISGHVSLFWYQQALGQGPEFLTYFQNEAQLDKSGLPSDRFFAERPEGSVSTLKIQRTQQEDSAVYLCASSLMASSTDTQYFGPGTRLTVL.

This clonotype was observed at least ten times. The V gene is TRBV12-3 or TRBV12-4, the J gene TRBJ2-1; D is unclear. Trimming cost V 6 bases and J 7 bases, with 13 bases left between them. The CDR3 is made up of 13 amino acids. CDR3 sequence (DNA): TGTGCCAGCAGGCCCCATCGGTCTAATGAGCAGTTCTTC. This codes for CASRPHRSNEQFF.

The rearrangement links TRBV5-1 to TRBJ2-1; D may be TRBD1 or TRBD2 (5 bases each). Deletions cut 1 base from V and 0 bases from J, with 17 bases between. Germline CDR1 SGHRS, CDR2 YFSETQ. The CDR3 contains 18 residues. This chain's CDR3 is CASSLWGIQEISYNEQFF. CDR3 nucleotides: TGCGCCAGCAGCTTGTGGGGGATACAGGAGATCTCCTACAATGAGCAGTTCTTC.

The chain combines TRBV3-1 with TRBJ1-6; D unclear. V lost 6 bases, J lost 0 bases, and 12 bases lay in between. This CDR3 is built from 16 residues. Per germline, CDR1 LGHDT and CDR2 YNNKEL (reference sequence). The DNA of the CDR3 is TGTGCCAGCAGTGCTTCCGTGAGCTCCTATAATTCACCCCTCCACTTT. It yields the protein CASSASVSSYNSPLHF.

This clonotype was seen a handful of times. A read error may produce the germline difference seen at one junction end. CDR3 sequence (DNA): TGCAGCGTTGAAGTAGGTGGATTT. Protein: CSVEVGGF. The chain combines TRBV29-1 with TRBJ2-3, with D hard to call. Germline V gives CDR1 SQVTM, CDR2 ANQGSEA. The CDR3 extends over 8 amino acids.

V and J are TRBV5-1 and TRBJ2-3; D gene unclear. CDR1 and CDR2 from the germline V gene are SGHRS and YFSETQ. V dropped 0 bases and J dropped 6 bases, with 8 bases sitting between them. The CDR3 covers 13 residues. CDR3 in amino acids: CASSLDNGDTQYF. In DNA, the CDR3 is TGCGCCAGCAGCTTGGACAACGGCGATACGCAGTATTTT.

V is TRBV7-2 and J is TRBJ2-5; 9 bases align to TRBD1. Germline trimming cut 1 base from V and 4 bases from J; bases unmatched to any gene: 4. Germline CDR1 SGHTA, CDR2 FQGNSA. This CDR3 is built from 15 residues. In DNA form, the CDR3 reads TGTGCCAGCAGCTTAGGGGTGGACAGGGGAGAGACCCAGTACTTC. The encoded protein is CASSLGVDRGETQYF.

V and J are TRBV15 and TRBJ2-7, with TRBD1 as a possible D gene (6 bases). V lost 4 bases and J lost 3, with 10 bases in between. The CDR3 totals 13 residues. Per germline, CDR1 LNHNV and CDR2 YYDKDF (reference sequence). This CDR3 is CATSNDRSYEQYF. The DNA of the CDR3 is TGTGCCACCAGCAACGACAGGAGCTACGAGCAGTACTTC.

This chain links TRBV12-3 or TRBV12-4 with TRBJ2-7; the match to TRBD2 covers 10 bases. J was trimmed by 1 base and V by 5 bases; bases with no gene match: 2. This CDR3 is built from 14 residues. As DNA, the CDR3 is TGTGCCAGCAGTCAGGGACTAGCGTCCTACGAGCAGTACTTC. Residues: CASSQGLASYEQYF.

This clonotype has only a few counts. This sequence joins TRBV15 and TRBJ2-7; D is uncertain. The ends were cut back, 3 bases at V and 0 bases at J, with 9 bases in the middle. This CDR3 comprises 14 residues. CDR1 is LNHNV, CDR2 YYDKDF, per germline (reference sequence). In DNA, the CDR3 is TGTGCCACCAGCAGTTCCAGCTTCTCCTACGAGCAGTACTTC. Translating it yields CATSSSSFSYEQYF.

The rearrangement links TRBV27 to TRBJ2-7; 10 bases are a match to TRBD1. Germline V gene sequence: CDR1 MNHEY, CDR2 SMNVEV (reference sequence). V dropped 5 bases and J dropped 5; count of bases not matched to a gene: 6. The CDR3 contains 14 residues. The CDR3 is CASSPGQGYHEQYF. The CDR3 DNA is TGTGCCAGCAGTCCGGGACAGGGGTACCACGAGCAGTACTTC.

This clonotype has only a few counts. V is TRBV29-1 and J is TRBJ2-5, with D unclear. CDR3 size: 13 residues. Trimming took off 4 bases at V and 0 bases at J, with 9 bases between the two ends. CDR1 is SQVTM and CDR2 is ANQGSEA in the germline V gene. The CDR3: CSVVGRYQETQYF. The CDR3 DNA reads TGCAGCGTTGTTGGGCGGTACCAAGAGACCCAGTACTTC.

This clonotype appeared a few times. This rearrangement joins TRBV7-2 to TRBJ2-7; 7 nucleotides match TRBD1. Germline loops: CDR1 SGHTA, CDR2 FQGNSA. The CDR3 consists of 14 residues. J lost 6 bases, V lost 4 bases, and 9 bases had no gene match. CDR3 region: CASSSDRVSGEQYF. The CDR3 region has the DNA TGTGCCAGCAGCTCCGACAGGGTTTCGGGCGAGCAGTACTTC. Full variable domain (missing parts from reference TRBV7-2 and TRBJ2-7): GAGVSQSPSNKVTEKGKDVELRCDPISGHTALYWYRQSLGQGLEFLIYFQGNSAPDKSGLPSDRFSAERTGGSVSTLTIQRTQQEDSAVYLCASSSDRVSGEQYFGPGTRLTVT.

The chain has TRBV4-1 and TRBJ1-2; D is unclear. The CDR3 sequence is 15 residues long. Germline CDR1 and CDR2: MGHRA and YSYEKL. The V end was cut by 3 bases, the J end by 6 bases, with 17 bases between. The CDR3 spells CASSHRARRGDGYTF. The CDR3 DNA is TGCGCCAGCAGCCATCGGGCTAGGCGGGGAGATGGCTACACCTTC.

This rearrangement joins TRBV7-2 to TRBJ1-2, with D possibly TRBD1 on 6 matching bases. V lost 5 bases and J 8 bases, leaving 18 bases between the germline ends. In germline, CDR1 is SGHTA, CDR2 FQGNSA. The CDR3 totals 14 residues. The CDR3 nucleotides read TGTGCCAGCAGCCCCGGGACAAGGACGGGGGGCTACACCTTC. Its protein product is CASSPGTRTGGYTF. Together with reference TRBV7-2 and TRBJ1-2, the CDR3 gives the full variable domain: GAGVSQSPSNKVTEKGKDVELRCDPISGHTALYWYRQSLGQGLEFLIYFQGNSAPDKSGLPSDRFSAERTGGSVSTLTIQRTQQEDSAVYLCASSPGTRTGGYTFGSGTRLTVV.

The rearrangement links TRBV9 to TRBJ2-7; perhaps TRBD2 as D (6 bases). The CDR3 runs 14 residues. Germline CDR1 reads SGDLS; CDR2 reads YYNGEE. The ends were cut back, 4 bases at V and 6 bases at J, with 17 bases in the middle. Here the CDR3 reads CASSLNGGEGEQYF. CDR3 sequence (DNA): TGTGCCAGCAGCCTTAACGGGGGAGAAGGCGAGCAGTACTTC.

The CDR3 region has the DNA TGCGCCAGCAGCCAACTTGAATGGAAGGACGAGCAGTACTTC. Amino acid sequence: CASSQLEWKDEQYF. The V gene is TRBV4-1, the J gene TRBJ2-7; D unclear. Germline V gene sequence: CDR1 MGHRA, CDR2 YSYEKL. The CDR3 sequence is 14 residues long. V lost 2 bases and J lost 5, with 13 bases in between.

The DNA of the CDR3 is TGCAGTGCTCCCGGACAGCCCGGAGAAGCTTTCTTT. Residues: CSAPGQPGEAFF. The chain has TRBV20-1 and TRBJ1-1, with a weak D call TRBD1 (6 bases). The CDR3 has 12 residues. The V and J ends lost 5 bases and 8 bases respectively, with 15 bases between them. Germline V gene lookup returns CDR1 DFQATT and CDR2 SNEGSKA (reference sequence).

The chain recombines TRBV4-3 with TRBJ2-4, with TRBD2 matching over 11 bases. The germline V gene has CDR1 LGHNA and CDR2 YSLEER. CDR3 length: 19 amino acids. The trim removed 1 base at V and 0 bases at J, leaving 8 bases unmatched. CDR3 region: CASSQVLAGGSVAKNIQYF. CDR3 DNA: TGCGCCAGCAGCCAAGTCCTAGCGGGAGGTTCCGTAGCCAAAAACATTCAGTACTTC.

The sample holds a few counts of this clonotype. A read error may produce the germline difference seen at one junction end. This chain connects TRBV7-7 to TRBJ2-3, with D perhaps TRBD1 (6 bases). There are 16 residues in the CDR3. CDR1 and CDR2 from the germline V gene are SSHAT and FNYEAQ (reference sequence). DNA for the CDR3: TGTGCTAGCAGCTTAGGTCGAGGGGGAGGCACAGATACGCAGTATTTT. It yields the protein CASSLGRGGGTDTQYF.

This clonotype was detected only a few times. The V call is TRBV12-3 or TRBV12-4, the J call TRBJ2-1, with 8 bases identical to TRBD2. This CDR3 region has 16 residues. After removal of 6 bases from V and 7 bases from J, the junction contained 14 bases not matched to a gene. CDR3 amino acids: CASRPRGSGSYNEQFF. CDR3 nucleotide sequence: TGTGCCAGCAGACCCCGAGGGAGCGGGAGTTATAATGAGCAGTTCTTC.

The rearrangement joins TRBV20-1 to TRBJ1-6; D remains ambiguous. CDR3 size: 15 residues. The V end was cut by 2 bases, the J end by 1 base, with 9 bases between. The V gene's germline CDR1 is DFQATT and CDR2 SNEGSKA (reference sequence). The CDR3 protein is CSARWGGSYNSPLHF. DNA for the CDR3: TGCAGTGCTAGATGGGGAGGTTCCTATAATTCACCCCTCCACTTT.

This clonotype was counted at least ten times. The chain couples TRBV2 to TRBJ1-1; 7 nucleotides agree with TRBD1. The V gene end was trimmed by 7 bases and the J gene end by 8 bases; junction bases not matched to a gene: 7. Per the germline V gene, CDR1 is SNHLY and CDR2 is FYNNEI. The CDR3 sequence is 12 residues long. CDR3 in DNA: TGTGCCAGCACCGGACAGGCCTCGGAAGCTTTCTTT. Translated, it gives CASTGQASEAFF. Variable domain in full (rest from reference TRBV2 and TRBJ1-1): EPEVTQTPSHQVTQMGQEVILRCVPISNHLYFYWYRQILGQKVEFLVSFYNNEISEKSEIFDDQFSVERPDGSNFTLKIRSTKLEDSAMYFCASTGQASEAFFGQGTRLTVV.

This clonotype has more than one count but fewer than ten. The V and J genes are TRBV10-1 and TRBJ1-5; 7 nucleotides match TRBD1. Germline trimming cut 5 bases from V and 7 bases from J; bases unmatched to any gene: 5. The CDR3 is 13 residues long. From germline, CDR1 is WNHNN and CDR2 SYGVQD (reference sequence). CDR3 region: CASSQGVGQPQHF. The CDR3 nucleotides read TGCGCCAGCAGTCAGGGGGTCGGACAGCCCCAGCATTTT.

This clonotype occurred a few times. CDR3 loop: CASRQGVGNQPQHF. The CDR3 DNA is TGTGCCAGCAGGCAGGGGGTTGGCAATCAGCCCCAGCATTTT. The V call is TRBV12-3 or TRBV12-4, the J call TRBJ1-5; 7 bases agree with TRBD1. This CDR3 has 14 amino acids. Unmatched junction bases numbered 4, after V lost 6 bases and J lost 2 bases.

This sequence joins TRBV7-8 and TRBJ2-5; 9 bases match TRBD2. Germline-derived CDR1 and CDR2 are SGHVS and FQNEAQ. This CDR3 is 16 amino acids long. Losses at the gene ends were 1 base for V and 1 base for J; bases not matched to a gene: 4. The chain's CDR3 is CASSLVAGGLQETQYF. CDR3 in DNA: TGTGCCAGCAGCTTAGTTGCGGGAGGGCTCCAAGAGACCCAGTACTTC.

The V and J genes are TRBV19 and TRBJ1-5; D is unresolved. CDR1 is LNHDA, CDR2 SQIVND, per germline (reference sequence). Trimming cost V 5 bases and J 7 bases, with 12 bases left between them. This CDR3 contains 13 residues. The CDR3 nucleotides are TGTGCCAGTAGTGATCAGGTTAGACAGCCCCAGCATTTT. As protein: CASSDQVRQPQHF. Based on the CDR3 plus reference TRBV19 and TRBJ1-5, the full variable domain is DGGITQSPKYLFRKEGQNVTLSCEQNLNHDAMYWYRQDPGQGLRLIYYSQIVNDFQKGDIAEGYSVSREKKESFPLTVTSAQKNPTAFYLCASSDQVRQPQHFGDGTRLSIL.

The J gene is TRBJ1-3, the V gene TRBV20-1; no clear D gene. Germline-derived CDR1 and CDR2 are DFQATT and SNEGSKA (reference sequence). The CDR3 contains 14 residues. The V end was cut by 3 bases, the J end by 0 bases, with 9 bases between. The DNA of the CDR3 is TGCAGTGCTAGTCCCAGGACCTCTGGAAACACCATATATTTT. It translates to CSASPRTSGNTIYF.

This rearrangement joins TRBV7-2 to TRBJ2-1, with D possibly TRBD2 on 5 matching bases. V was clipped by 0 bases and J by 8 bases, with 8 bases between them. Germline V CDR1 and CDR2: SGHTA, FQGNSA. The length of the CDR3 is 13 residues. The CDR3 protein is CASSLAREDEQFF. The CDR3 DNA reads as TGTGCCAGCAGCTTAGCCCGGGAAGATGAGCAGTTCTTC.

The chain recombines TRBV3-1 with TRBJ2-1; 10 bases align to TRBD1. This CDR3 contains 16 residues. Germline CDR1 is LGHDT and CDR2 is YNNKEL (reference sequence). J was trimmed by 4 bases and V by 4 bases; bases with no gene match: 7. CDR3 residues: CASSPSGDRGYNEQFF. The CDR3 nucleotides are TGTGCCAGCAGCCCTTCGGGGGACAGGGGTTACAATGAGCAGTTCTTC.

The CDR3 is CSASGLAGPVTDTQYF. DNA of the CDR3: TGCAGTGCTAGTGGACTAGCGGGACCCGTCACAGATACGCAGTATTTT. The chain recombines TRBV20-1 with TRBJ2-3, with 12 bases aligning to TRBD2. The ends lost 3 bases at V and 2 bases at J; junction bases unmatched: 6. CDR3 size: 16 residues. CDR1 is DFQATT and CDR2 is SNEGSKA in the germline V gene (reference sequence).